The 9 T cell receptor beta chains in this list originate from one sample, sequenced in a study of T cell clones after liver transplantation. The table came from immunoSEQ multiplex PCR; TCRdb's copy has only in-frame clones and leaves some out. The table lists over 50,000 clones, 86% of them singletons. Sequencing used CD8+ T cells from blood, obtained 12 months after liver transplant. The receptors derive from a human patient who received a liver transplant. These T cells may partly come from the graft donor.

The V call is TRBV5-1, the J call TRBJ1-4; D is unclear. Per the germline V gene, CDR1 is SGHRS and CDR2 is YFSETQ. Trimming removed 0 bases at V and 0 bases at J, with 12 bases between. The CDR3 sequence is 17 residues long. The CDR3 reads CASSLAGIAATNEKLFF. DNA for the CDR3: TGCGCCAGCAGCTTGGCGGGAATTGCTGCAACTAATGAAAAACTGTTTTTT.

The chain uses TRBV7-6 and TRBJ2-1; D is unresolved. Germline V gives CDR1 SGHVS, CDR2 FNYEAQ. Trimming cost V 5 bases and J 10 bases, with 12 bases left between them. The CDR3 length is 12 residues. The CDR3 sequence is CASSVTTREQFF. DNA for the CDR3: TGTGCCAGCAGCGTAACCACGAGAGAGCAGTTCTTC.

V usage is TRBV28 and J usage is TRBJ2-1, with 11 bases fitting TRBD2. J lost 8 bases, V lost 5 bases, and 8 bases had no gene match. The CDR3 spans 15 residues. Germline CDR1 and CDR2: MDHEN and SYDVKM. This CDR3 reads CASSASGRSLYEQFF. In nucleotides, the CDR3 is TGTGCCAGCAGTGCTAGCGGGAGGAGTTTATATGAGCAGTTCTTC. The entire variable domain, with the rest obtained from reference TRBV28 and TRBJ2-1, is as follows: DVKVTQSSRYLVKRTGEKVFLECVQDMDHENMFWYRQDPGLGLRLIYFSYDVKMKEKGDIPEGYSVSREKKERFSLILESASTNQTSMYLCASSASGRSLYEQFFGPGTRLTVL.

This clone was counted once. The chain joins TRBV19 to TRBJ2-1, with a possible D match to TRBD2 (7 bases). The CDR3 loop spans 14 amino acids. V was cut by 3 bases and J by 6 bases, with 12 bases left in between. Germline assignment: CDR1 LNHDA and CDR2 SQIVND (reference sequence). The CDR3 nucleotides are TGTGCCAGTAGTATTGGCGGGGGCGTCAATGAGCAGTTCTTC. Translating gives CASSIGGGVNEQFF.

The V and J genes are TRBV27 and TRBJ2-3; 11 nucleotides match TRBD2. CDR1 MNHEY and CDR2 SMNVEV come from the germline V gene (reference sequence). V lost 4 bases, J lost 6 bases, and 15 bases stayed unmatched. The CDR3 is made up of 18 amino acids. CDR3 nucleotide sequence: TGTGCCAGCAGTTCTCCTCTAGCGGGAGGCCTGGGAGCTGATACGCAGTATTTT. Translation: CASSSPLAGGLGADTQYF.

The genes are TRBV5-1 and TRBJ1-1; D gene unclear. Germline CDR1 is SGHRS and CDR2 is YFSETQ. This CDR3 comprises 14 residues. The germline V and J ends were trimmed by 0 bases and 5 bases, with 11 bases remaining between them. The CDR3 here is CASSLEGFQTEAFF. The CDR3 bases are TGCGCCAGCAGCTTGGAGGGTTTTCAAACTGAAGCTTTCTTT. Full variable domain (rest looked up from reference TRBV5-1 and TRBJ1-1): KAGVTQTPRYLIKTRGQQVTLSCSPISGHRSVSWYQQTPGQGLQFLFEYFSETQRNKGNFPGRFSGRQFSNSRSEMNVSTLELGDSALYLCASSLEGFQTEAFFGQGTRLTVV.

CDR3 DNA: TGTGCCAGCAGACCCCAGGGGGCGGTCCAGGAGACCCAGTACTTC. It translates to CASRPQGAVQETQYF. The chain has TRBV28 and TRBJ2-5, with 8 positions matching TRBD1. The germline V gene encodes CDR1 MDHEN and CDR2 SYDVKM. V shed 6 bases and J 5 bases; nucleotides not matched to a gene: 11. This CDR3 spans 15 amino acids.

The V gene is TRBV7-7, the J gene TRBJ1-5; D ambiguous. This CDR3 comprises 15 residues. Germline CDR1 SSHAT, CDR2 FNYEAQ (reference sequence). Trimming pared 5 bases from V and 4 bases from J, leaving 15 bases between. This chain's CDR3 is CASSPTKAGNQPQHF. For the CDR3, the DNA is TGTGCCAGCAGCCCTACCAAAGCTGGGAATCAGCCCCAGCATTTT.

Many counts were recorded for this clone. The genes are TRBV6-1 and TRBJ1-1; D not resolved. CDR3 length: 16 residues. Trimming stripped 1 base from V and 0 bases from J, with 12 bases between. Germline V gives CDR1 MNHNS, CDR2 SASEGT. Here the CDR3 reads CASSEDRPLMNTEAFF. The CDR3 DNA is TGTGCCAGCAGTGAAGATCGGCCTCTAATGAACACTGAAGCTTTCTTT.